This is a list of T cell receptor beta chains from one sample in a study of T cell repertoires in cytomegalovirus infection. TCRdb redid the calling of the reads with MiXCR, one entry per CDR3 protein. This sample carries around 210,000 distinct CDR3 sequences, 6% to 8% of them seen once, and the ten largest clones take around 6.5%. Sequenced material: PBMCs. All receptors come from a human donor in good health (CMV status not recorded). Some clones in this sample may be carry-over from other donors' samples. Both conserved end residues are part of each CDR3. The D gene is left open where the match is weak. Some rows mark clone size as missing; the rest say once, few, many or name a class of expanded clone.

d_gene: .
j_gene: TRBJ2-1
abundance: many
v_gene: TRBV27
CDR3nt: TGTGCCAGCAGTTATTACGGAACCAATGAGCAGTTCTTC
CDR3aa: CASSYYGTNEQFF

d_gene: .
j_gene: TRBJ1-5
abundance: many
v_gene: TRBV28
CDR3nt: TGTGCCAGCAGTTTAGGGGCAGGGGATCAGCCCCAGCATTTT
CDR3aa: CASSLGAGDQPQHF

d_gene: .
j_gene: TRBJ2-5
abundance: few
v_gene: TRBV7-2
CDR3nt: TGTGCCAGCAGCTTTCCAATAGGGAGGCAAGAGACCCAGTACTTC
CDR3aa: CASSFPIGRQETQYF

d_gene: .
j_gene: TRBJ1-1
abundance: few
v_gene: TRBV11-2
CDR3nt: TGTGCCAGCAGCTTAAATGACTGGGACCAGGGAGCTTTCTTT
CDR3aa: CASSLNDWDQGAFF

d_gene: TRBD1
j_gene: TRBJ2-2
abundance: many
v_gene: TRBV28
CDR3nt: TGTGCCACCCTCCAGATTGACGGTCCCGGGACAGGGACCGGGGAGCTGTTTTTT
CDR3aa: CATLQIDGPGTGTGELFF

d_gene: TRBD1
j_gene: TRBJ2-2
abundance: .
v_gene: TRBV27
CDR3nt: TGTGCCAGCAGGACAGGGCCCGGGGAGCTGTTTTTT
CDR3aa: CASRTGPGELFF

d_gene: .
j_gene: TRBJ1-1
abundance: many
v_gene: TRBV7-9
CDR3nt: TGTGCCATCCCGACGGGGGAAACTGAAGCTTTCTTT
CDR3aa: CAIPTGETEAFF

d_gene: .
j_gene: TRBJ2-5
abundance: many
v_gene: TRBV29-1
CDR3nt: TGCAGCGTTGAAGATCTTAGGAACCAAGAGACCCAGTACTTC
CDR3aa: CSVEDLRNQETQYF

d_gene: .
j_gene: TRBJ2-2
abundance: few
v_gene: TRBV14
CDR3nt: TGTGCCAGCAGCCAAGTAGGGGGCACCGGGGAGCTGTTTTTT
CDR3aa: CASSQVGGTGELFF

d_gene: .
j_gene: TRBJ1-2
abundance: .
v_gene: TRBV9
CDR3nt: TGTGCCAGCAGCGGCCCGGGCTACACCTTC
CDR3aa: CASSGPGYTF

d_gene: TRBD2
j_gene: TRBJ2-1
abundance: many
v_gene: TRBV20-1
CDR3nt: TGCAGTGCTAGAGTAGCGGGGGGGCCTAAACACAATGAGCAGTTCTTC
CDR3aa: CSARVAGGPKHNEQFF

d_gene: .
j_gene: TRBJ1-1
abundance: many
v_gene: TRBV7-3
CDR3nt: TGTGCCAGCAGCTTAGGGAATGCGAACACTGAAGCTTTCTTT
CDR3aa: CASSLGNANTEAFF

d_gene: TRBD1
j_gene: TRBJ1-3
abundance: many
v_gene: TRBV28
CDR3nt: TGTGCCAGCAGTTTCCAGGGGGCGCGTGGAAACACCATATATTTT
CDR3aa: CASSFQGARGNTIYF

d_gene: .
j_gene: TRBJ2-5
abundance: many
v_gene: TRBV3-1
CDR3nt: TGTGCCAGCAGCAAAGATGGGGGCCGCCAAGAGACCCAGTACTTC
CDR3aa: CASSKDGGRQETQYF

d_gene: TRBD1
j_gene: TRBJ1-1
abundance: .
v_gene: TRBV12-5
CDR3nt: TGTGCTAGTGGTTTGGTATTGGGGACAGGGGGCGGCTCTGAAGCTTTCTTT
CDR3aa: CASGLVLGTGGGSEAFF

d_gene: TRBD1
j_gene: TRBJ2-5
abundance: many
v_gene: TRBV5-6
CDR3nt: TGTGCCAGCAGCTTGCCCCTAGGGACAGAACTCCAAGAGACCCAGTACTTC
CDR3aa: CASSLPLGTELQETQYF